Shown below are 25 T cell receptor beta chains from a single sample sequenced in a study of cytomegalovirus exposure and HLA in healthy donors. PCR involved 60 Vbeta and 13 Jbeta primers. Clones were sequenced by immunoSEQ multiplex PCR, and TCRdb holds only the in-frame ones, with some missing. The repertoire holds about 95,000 clones, with around 79% as singletons. The material sequenced was PBMCs. These receptors originate from a woman in her 40s in good health and CMV-seronegative.

The rearrangement uses TRBV4-2 and TRBJ1-1; 7 bases match TRBD1. This CDR3 region has 17 residues. Germline CDR1 is LGHNA and CDR2 is YNFKEQ. Trimming took 3 bases from V and 4 from J; bases not matched to a gene: 14. The CDR3 DNA reads as TGTGCCAGCAGCCAGGCCCACCTGACAGGGAGAGGCACTGAAGCTTTCTTT. It yields the protein CASSQAHLTGRGTEAFF.

J is TRBJ1-4 and V is TRBV2, with D tentatively TRBD1 (5 bases). This CDR3 comprises 14 residues. Germline V gene data show CDR1 as SNHLY and CDR2 as FYNNEI. Trimming took 7 bases from V and 8 from J, leaving 17 bases between them. The CDR3 reads CASTFSGQGEKLFF. The DNA for the CDR3 is TGTGCCAGCACATTCTCAGGGCAAGGGGAAAAACTGTTTTTT.

The rearrangement uses TRBV5-3 and TRBJ2-3, with unresolved D. Being an ORF, TRBV5-3 has a function that is uncertain. This CDR3 contains 19 residues. V was clipped by 1 base and J by 0 bases, with 21 bases between them. DNA of the CDR3: TGTGCCAGAAGCTTGCCCTCACCGGCGGCCCTCCCTAGCACAGATACGCAGTATTTT. Translation gives CARSLPSPAALPSTDTQYF.

This clone has just one count. This sequence joins TRBV5-4 and TRBJ2-3; 14 bases match TRBD2. CDR1 is SGHNT and CDR2 is YYREEE in the germline V gene (reference sequence). The CDR3 has 18 amino acids. Trimming cost V 0 bases and J 0 bases; bases outside gene matches: 3. The CDR3 loop reads CASSLGGTSGGSTDTQYF. In nucleotides, the CDR3 is TGTGCCAGCAGCTTGGGGGGGACTAGCGGGGGTAGCACAGATACGCAGTATTTT. The full variable domain, completed using reference TRBV5-4 and TRBJ2-3, is ETGVTQSPTHLIKTRGQQVTLRCSSQSGHNTVSWYQQALGQGPQFIFQYYREEENGRGNFPPRFSGLQFPNYSSELNVNALELDDSALYLCASSLGGTSGGSTDTQYFGPGTRLTVL.

The V and J genes are TRBV7-3 and TRBJ2-1, with D tentatively TRBD2 (6 bases). Trimming pared 5 bases from V and 0 bases from J, leaving 14 bases between. CDR1 and CDR2 (germline): SGHTA, FQGTGA. The CDR3 has 16 residues. CDR3 DNA sequence: TGTGCCAGCAGCCACACTCTGGGGGGCTCCTACAATGAGCAGTTCTTC. It translates to CASSHTLGGSYNEQFF.

The chain couples TRBV4-1 to TRBJ2-2; 10 nucleotides line up with TRBD2. V lost 2 bases and J lost 9; bases outside the gene matches: 9. Germline V gene data show CDR1 as MGHRA and CDR2 as YSYEKL. The CDR3 loop spans 16 amino acids. DNA of the CDR3: TGCGCCAGCAGCCAACCCCAGCGGGGGGGCGATCGGGAGCTGTTTTTT. Its protein product is CASSQPQRGGDRELFF.

The chain links TRBV6-1 to TRBJ1-5; the match to TRBD1 covers 7 bases. Germline loops: CDR1 MNHNS, CDR2 SASEGT. Unmatched junction bases numbered 13, after V lost 10 bases and J lost 7 bases. The CDR3 totals 14 residues. CDR3 protein: CAISYRGTGQPQHF. For the CDR3, the DNA is TGTGCCATCTCTTACAGGGGAACGGGACAGCCCCAGCATTTT.

The table lists this clone with a few counts. Here the CDR3 reads CASSLMSYTEAFF. The CDR3 nucleotides are TGTGCCAGCAGCTTAATGAGTTATACTGAAGCTTTCTTT. The genes are TRBV7-3 and TRBJ1-1, with no clear D. Germline loops: CDR1 SGHTA, CDR2 FQGTGA. The CDR3 loop spans 13 amino acids. The V end was cut by 1 base, the J end by 5 bases, with 8 bases between.

This clone was observed a few times. V usage is TRBV7-9 and J usage is TRBJ1-2, with a weak D call TRBD1 (6 bases). Trimming shortened V by 5 bases and J by 4 bases, and 23 bases separated the two germline ends. The CDR3 totals 17 residues. The germline CDR1 and CDR2 sequences are SEHNR and FQNEAQ (reference sequence). Here the CDR3 DNA reads TGTGCCAGCAGCGTAACGCCGGGACAAGGTCCTTTCTATGGCTACACCTTC. This gives the protein CASSVTPGQGPFYGYTF.

This clone was counted only a few times. The chain employs TRBV6-6 and TRBJ1-5; no definite D call. CDR1 and CDR2 from the germline V gene are MNHNY and SVGAGI (reference sequence). The CDR3 sequence is 12 residues long. Trimming removed 6 bases at V and 4 bases at J, with 7 bases between. CDR3 region: CASRTGNQPQHF. CDR3 in DNA: TGTGCCAGCAGGACGGGTAATCAGCCCCAGCATTTT.

This clone was seen once. The chain links TRBV9 to TRBJ2-3; 11 bases match TRBD2. The germline gives CDR1 SGDLS, CDR2 YYNGEE. This CDR3 contains 19 residues. V lost 4 bases, J lost 0 bases, and 13 bases stayed unmatched. In nucleotides, the CDR3 is TGTGCCAGCAGCTTTCCTTCGGCTAGCGGGGGGCCAAGCACAGATACGCAGTATTTT. Translation gives CASSFPSASGGPSTDTQYF.

The chain uses TRBV6-1 and TRBJ2-1; 10 bases line up with TRBD2. Per the germline V gene, CDR1 is MNHNS and CDR2 is SASEGT. V shed 8 bases and J 6 bases; nucleotides not matched to a gene: 4. CDR3 size: 13 residues. The CDR3 DNA reads TGTGCCAGCCGCCTAGCGGGGGTCAATGAGCAGTTCTTC. Translated, it gives CASRLAGVNEQFF.

The chain combines TRBV5-1 with TRBJ2-3; tentative D call: TRBD1 (6 bases). Trimming pared 3 bases from V and 2 bases from J, leaving 16 bases between. CDR1 and CDR2 (germline): SGHRS, YFSETQ. The CDR3 spans 16 residues. DNA for the CDR3: TGCGCCAGCAGCTCAGGACAGTCCTTTACCACAGATACGCAGTATTTT. It specifies CASSSGQSFTTDTQYF.

This clone was counted only a few times. The chain employs TRBV19 and TRBJ2-3; 8 positions match TRBD2. Germline CDR1 LNHDA, CDR2 SQIVND (reference sequence). This CDR3 region has 13 residues. With V trimmed by 5 bases and J by 4 bases, 2 bases remained unmatched. CDR3 amino acids: CASSLGLADTQYF. In DNA, the CDR3 is TGTGCCAGTAGTCTGGGACTAGCAGATACGCAGTATTTT.

The V and J genes are TRBV4-1 and TRBJ1-2; D is undetermined. With 5 bases removed from V and 5 bases from J, the gap between germline ends came to 24 bases. Germline CDR1 is MGHRA and CDR2 is YSYEKL. The CDR3 contains 17 residues. CDR3 in DNA: TGCGCCAGCAGCTACAGATCTGCCGACCCCGAACCTTATGGCTACACCTTC. It translates to CASSYRSADPEPYGYTF.

This chain uses TRBV5-1 with TRBJ1-3, with D unresolved. V lost 1 base and J 0 bases, leaving 5 bases between the germline ends. The CDR3 contains 14 residues. Germline CDR1 reads SGHRS; CDR2 reads YFSETQ. The CDR3 DNA is TGCGCCAGCAGCTTGTCAGTCTCTGGAAACACCATATATTTT. It is translated as CASSLSVSGNTIYF.

The V call is TRBV10-3, the J call TRBJ2-1; 15 nucleotides line up with TRBD2. Looked up from germline, CDR1 is ENHRY and CDR2 is SYGVKD. This CDR3 contains 15 residues. After removal of 7 bases from V and 8 bases from J, the junction contained 6 bases not matched to a gene. DNA for the CDR3: TGTGCCATCACTCGGACTAGCGGGGGGGCCCATGAGCAGTTCTTC. It yields the protein CAITRTSGGAHEQFF.

This clone came up once. The chain is built from TRBV9 and TRBJ2-1, with TRBD2 identical over 10 bases. The CDR3 is 14 residues long. CDR1 and CDR2 (germline): SGDLS, YYNGEE. V trimming: 4 bases; J trimming: 8 bases; junction bases outside the gene matches: 6. The CDR3 DNA sequence: TGTGCCAGCAGCATAGCGGGGGGTTCCGATGAGCAGTTCTTC. Translation gives CASSIAGGSDEQFF. Full variable domain (outside the CDR3, taken from reference TRBV9 and TRBJ2-1): DSGVTQTPKHLITATGQRVTLRCSPRSGDLSVYWYQQSLDQGLQFLIQYYNGEERAKGNILERFSAQQFPDLHSELNLSSLELGDSALYFCASSIAGGSDEQFFGPGTRLTVL.

V usage is TRBV29-1 and J usage is TRBJ1-2; D remains unclear. This CDR3 region has 11 residues. Per germline, CDR1 SQVTM and CDR2 ANQGSEA. Trimming removed 5 bases at V and 6 bases at J, with 10 bases between. The CDR3, as DNA: TGCAGCGTTAGGGAGACGGATGGCTACACCTTC. This sequence encodes CSVRETDGYTF. Based on the CDR3 plus reference TRBV29-1 and TRBJ1-2, the full variable domain is SAVISQKPSRDICQRGTSLTIQCQVDSQVTMMFWYRQQPGQSLTLIATANQGSEATYESGFVIDKFPISRPNLTFSTLTVSNMSPEDSSIYLCSVRETDGYTFGSGTRLTVV.

V usage is TRBV30 and J usage is TRBJ1-1, with D perhaps TRBD1 (5 bases). V was trimmed by 6 bases and J by 1 base, leaving 18 bases between them. The CDR3 is 15 amino acids. Germline values: CDR1 GTSNPN, CDR2 SVGIG (reference sequence). CDR3 bases: TGTGCCTGTTCCCGCGCGGGACGGGAGAACACTGAAGCTTTCTTT. Protein sequence: CACSRAGRENTEAFF.

J is TRBJ1-1 and V is TRBV29-1; TRBD1 aligns across 8 bases. The CDR3 covers 13 residues. J lost 4 bases, V lost 2 bases, and 3 bases had no gene match. Germline loops: CDR1 SQVTM, CDR2 ANQGSEA. CDR3 DNA: TGCAGCGTTGAAAACAGGGGGAGCACTGAAGCTTTCTTT. It specifies CSVENRGSTEAFF.

This clone was seen only a few times. The V gene is TRBV2, the J gene TRBJ1-5; no firm D call. Deletions cut 6 bases from V and 0 bases from J, with 12 bases between. The CDR3 covers 15 residues. Germline V gene data show CDR1 as SNHLY and CDR2 as FYNNEI. The CDR3 region is CASRNEKNSNQPQHF. DNA for the CDR3: TGTGCCAGCAGGAATGAGAAAAATAGCAATCAGCCCCAGCATTTT.

The rearrangement links TRBV2 to TRBJ2-7; a possible D gene is TRBD2 (5 bases). The length of the CDR3 is 11 residues. Germline CDR1 reads SNHLY; CDR2 reads FYNNEI. Trimming pared 4 bases from V and 4 bases from J, leaving 5 bases between. The CDR3 region is CASSAGYEQYF. For the CDR3, the DNA is TGTGCCAGCAGTGCGGGGTACGAGCAGTACTTC.

This chain uses TRBV5-1 with TRBJ2-7, with 7 nucleotides matching TRBD1. This CDR3 region has 15 residues. V gave up 0 bases and J gave up 3 bases; unmatched junction bases: 6. The germline gives CDR1 SGHRS, CDR2 YFSETQ. CDR3 protein: CASSLGPGTVYEQYF. The CDR3 DNA sequence: TGCGCCAGCAGCTTGGGTCCCGGGACAGTCTACGAGCAGTACTTC.

V usage is TRBV30 and J usage is TRBJ1-1; D unclear. The germline V gene has CDR1 GTSNPN and CDR2 SVGIG (reference sequence). The CDR3 length is 12 residues. V dropped 0 bases and J dropped 2 bases, with 4 bases sitting between them. In DNA form, the CDR3 reads TGTGCCTGGAGTGTAATAAACACTGAAGCTTTCTTT. Translating gives CAWSVINTEAFF.